These 10 T cell receptor beta chains were all obtained from the same sample, sequenced in a study of metastatic and nonmetastatic thyroid tumors. TCRdb re-called clones from the PCR reads using MiXCR. This table has some 19,000 clones, 15% to 20% appearing once. All patients reached thyroid surgery having received no treatment beforehand. Sequencing was done on a sample of blood. These receptors came from a female donor with papillary thyroid cancer or a benign thyroid nodule (not recorded which). Some clones in this sample may be carry-over from other donors' samples.

This clone has more than one count but fewer than ten. The chain links TRBV12-3 or TRBV12-4 to TRBJ1-5, with unresolved D. The CDR3 covers 11 residues. V gave up 7 bases and J gave up 3 bases, with 4 bases separating them. CDR3 in amino acids: CASIDNQPQHF. Written as DNA, the CDR3 is TGTGCCAGCATTGACAATCAGCCCCAGCATTTT.

The chain has TRBV30 and TRBJ2-1; possibly TRBD1 or TRBD2 for D (5 bases each). The J call is uncertain, as TRBJ2-7 better fits the DNA end. Germline values: CDR1 GTSNPN, CDR2 SVGIG (reference sequence). This CDR3 has 12 residues. CDR3 sequence: CAWTGTYNEQYF. CDR3 sequence (DNA): TGTGCCTGGACAGGGACGTACAATGAGCAGTACTTC.

This clone appeared many times. At one of its ends the junction is not consistent with the germline gene, which may arise from a read error. J is TRBJ1-2 and V is TRBV5-5, with 7 bases identical to TRBD1. The germline V gene has CDR1 SGHKS and CDR2 YYEKEE (reference sequence). The CDR3 has 13 residues. The CDR3 nucleotides are TGTGCCAGCAGTTTGGGACAGAACTATGGCTACACCTTC. This sequence encodes CASSLGQNYGYTF.

There are many counts of this clone. V is TRBV7-6 and J is TRBJ2-7; TRBD1 matches 12 bases. The ends lost 5 bases at V and 5 bases at J; junction bases unmatched: 4. This CDR3 is 14 amino acids long. The germline gives CDR1 SGHVS, CDR2 FNYEAQ. The CDR3 sequence: CASSPGTGGDEQYF. The CDR3 nucleotides read TGTGCCAGCAGCCCAGGGACAGGGGGCGACGAGCAGTACTTC.

For this clone: The same CDR3 is also encoded by other DNA sequences in this sample. The chain employs TRBV5-6 and TRBJ1-1, with D perhaps matching TRBD1 (6 bases). The CDR3 contains 13 residues. Trimming shortened V by 1 base and J by 8 bases, and 12 bases separated the two germline ends. CDR1 and CDR2 (germline): SGHDT, YYEEEE. In DNA, the CDR3 is TGTGCCAGCAGCTTGCCCGGACAGACCGAAGCTTTCTTT. Protein sequence: CASSLPGQTEAFF.

The J gene is TRBJ2-7, the V gene TRBV5-5; D tentatively reads TRBD1 or TRBD2 (5 bases each). CDR1 SGHKS and CDR2 YYEKEE come from the germline V gene (reference sequence). The V gene lost 0 bases and the J gene lost 12 bases, with 22 bases spanning the gap. The CDR3 runs 15 residues. CDR3 nucleotides: TGTGCCAGCAGCTTGGAGGTCGGGGCAGGACGGCAGGGGTACTTC. Translating gives CASSLEVGAGRQGYF.

The V gene is TRBV24-1, the J gene TRBJ1-2; D perhaps matches TRBD1 (5 bases). The V gene lost 8 bases and the J gene lost 10 bases, with 16 bases spanning the gap. CDR3 size: 12 residues. The germline gives CDR1 KGHDR, CDR2 SFDVKD. In DNA, the CDR3 is TGTGCCACCACGTCGGGGGTGGATTTCTACACCTTC. The encoded protein is CATTSGVDFYTF.

This chain connects TRBV9 to TRBJ2-2; TRBD2 matches at 11 bases. The CDR3 covers 16 residues. J was trimmed by 3 bases and V by 4 bases; bases with no gene match: 5. Germline CDR1 is SGDLS and CDR2 is YYNGEE. CDR3 in DNA: TGTGCCAGCAGCCAGGGACTAGCGGTTCACACCGGGGAGCTGTTTTTT. This encodes CASSQGLAVHTGELFF. The variable domain in full, with the rest retrieved from reference TRBV9 and TRBJ2-2, is DSGVTQTPKHLITATGQRVTLRCSPRSGDLSVYWYQQSLDQGLQFLIQYYNGEERAKGNILERFSAQQFPDLHSELNLSSLELGDSALYFCASSQGLAVHTGELFFGEGSRLTVL.

At least ten counts were recorded for this clone. The V and J genes are TRBV2 and TRBJ2-5; D perhaps matches TRBD2 (5 bases). There are 11 residues in the CDR3. Germline loops: CDR1 SNHLY, CDR2 FYNNEI. The V end lost 8 bases, the J end lost 5 bases, and 9 bases lay between the germline ends. The CDR3 sequence: CASGGAETQYF. The CDR3 coding sequence is TGTGCCAGCGGAGGCGCGGAGACCCAGTACTTC.

This clone qualifies as medium-sized. V is TRBV11-3 and J is TRBJ2-7, with TRBD1 matching over 7 bases. Germline CDR1 and CDR2: SGHNT and YENEEA. The J segment lost 3 bases and the V segment lost 1 base, leaving 12 bases of the junction unmatched. The CDR3 length is 17 residues. In DNA form, the CDR3 reads TGTGCCAGCAGCTTAGTCCCAAACAGGGGAGTTTGCTACGAGCAGTACTTC. Translated, it gives CASSLVPNRGVCYEQYF.